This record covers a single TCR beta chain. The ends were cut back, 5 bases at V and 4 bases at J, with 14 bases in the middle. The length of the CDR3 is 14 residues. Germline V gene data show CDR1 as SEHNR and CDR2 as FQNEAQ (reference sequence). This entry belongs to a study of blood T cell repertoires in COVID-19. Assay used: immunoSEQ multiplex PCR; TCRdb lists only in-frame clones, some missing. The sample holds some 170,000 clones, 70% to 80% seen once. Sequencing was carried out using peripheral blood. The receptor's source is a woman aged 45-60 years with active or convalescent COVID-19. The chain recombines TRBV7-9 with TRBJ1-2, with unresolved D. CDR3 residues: CASSPWRESYGYTF. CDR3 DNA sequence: TGTGCCAGCAGCCCCTGGCGGGAGTCCTATGGCTACACCTTC. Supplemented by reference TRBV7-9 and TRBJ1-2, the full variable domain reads DTGVSQNPRHKITKRGQNVTFRCDPISEHNRLYWYRQTLGQGPEFLTYFQNEAQLEKSRLLSDRFSAERPKGSFSTLEIQRTEQGDSAMYLCASSPWRESYGYTFGSGTRLTVV.